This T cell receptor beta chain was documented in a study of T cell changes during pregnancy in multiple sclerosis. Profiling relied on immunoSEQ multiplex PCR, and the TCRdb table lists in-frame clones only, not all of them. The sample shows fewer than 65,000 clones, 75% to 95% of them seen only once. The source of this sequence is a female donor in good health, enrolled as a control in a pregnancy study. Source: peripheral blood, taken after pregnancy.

CDR3 DNA sequence: TGTGCCAGCCGTAGGGGTCTTGATGAAGCTTTCTTT. It is translated as CASRRGLDEAFF. J is TRBJ1-1 and V is TRBV6-5; possibly TRBD1 for D (5 bases). This CDR3 is built from 12 residues. Germline values: CDR1 MNHEY, CDR2 SVGAGI. The V and J ends lost 8 bases and 7 bases respectively, with 14 bases between them.